This TCR beta chain came from a study of T-cell memory formation after mild COVID-19. CDR3 size: 16 residues. The V end was cut by 3 bases, the J end by 5 bases, with 16 bases between. Looked up from germline, CDR1 is SGHTA and CDR2 is FQGNSA. This clonotype was detected a few times. TCRalpha and TCRbeta libraries used 5'RACE with constant-segment primers and UMIs. MiXCR was run by TCRdb on the 5' RACE reads, yielding one entry per CDR3 protein. The repertoire holds approximately 100,000 distinct CDR3 sequences, with approximately 15% as singletons. The clonotype originates from an adult woman who had mild COVID-19 (a few samples of this study predate the infection). Cell type and time point are not known. The chain couples TRBV7-2 to TRBJ1-4; perhaps TRBD1 as D (6 bases). What was sequenced was PBMCs or a T cell subset sorted from them (not recorded which). The DNA of the CDR3 is TGTGCCAGCAGCTTGGAAGGACAGATACAAAATGAAAAACTGTTTTTT. Protein sequence: CASSLEGQIQNEKLFF.